Sequencing of this T cell receptor beta chain was carried out in a study of regulatory T cells in long-lasting Graves disease. The CDR3 has 13 amino acids. The V end lost 5 bases, the J end lost 1 base, and 8 bases lay between the germline ends. Documented time point: persistent/refractory GD, antithyroid drugs over 5 years with positive TRAb. Extracted RNA from PBMCs served as the source of the TCR library. This clonotype was observed at least ten times. Libraries of TCR beta came from iRepertoire HTBI primers plus Arm-PCR of CDR3 regions. TCRdb redid the calling of the multiplex PCR reads with MiXCR, one entry per CDR3 protein. This sample yields over 450,000 distinct CDR3 sequences, of which about a fifth are seen a single time; roughly 7.7% belongs to the top ten.

This receptor was obtained from a female donor with Graves disease. The starting material was peripheral blood mononuclear cells (PBMCs), obtained when the disease was refractory, from a patient treated with antithyroid drugs. The rearrangement links TRBV12-3 or TRBV12-4 to TRBJ2-5; D is undetermined. Written as DNA, the CDR3 is TGTGCCAGCAGTCCCAGTCGCCAAGAGACCCAGTACTTC. It translates to CASSPSRQETQYF.